This T cell receptor beta chain was sequenced during a study of blood T cell repertoires in COVID-19. Study at large: Nucleic acid was either cDNA or gDNA, and it came from T cells, B-cell-depleted T cells, or PBMCs.

CDR3 size: 15 residues. CDR1 is KGHSH and CDR2 is LQKENI in the germline V gene. Trimming cost V 6 bases and J 7 bases, with 21 bases left between them. How the authors handled the data: Estimated nucleated cell counts came from reference gene primer amplification. The table came from immunoSEQ multiplex PCR; TCRdb's copy has only in-frame clones and leaves some out. V and J calls and clone size follow that table, whereas D and trimming were derived from the DNA. This table holds 200,000 to 250,000 clones, 84% found once. This sequence was found in a woman aged 60-75 years who had recovered from COVID-19. Input material: peripheral blood. This chain connects TRBV18 to TRBJ1-2; TRBD1 might be the D (5 bases). The DNA for the CDR3 is TGTGCCAGCTCTCTTGGAGACAATTGGGACTCTGGCTACACCTTC. Amino acid sequence: CASSLGDNWDSGYTF.